This TCR beta chain was captured by sequencing in a study of graft-versus-host responses after intestinal transplantation. Study-wide results and caveats: Subjects displaying graft-donor T cell macrochimerism possessed elevated graft-versus-host to host-versus-graft clonal ratios inside allografts.

Data came from immunoSEQ multiplex PCR; TCRdb stores just in-frame clones and leaves some out. In the table there are about 85,000 clones, around 93% of which are singletons. Notes on this clone: Antigen specificity is unknown.

The starting material was unstimulated CD8+ T cells sorted from spleen or lymph node cells, obtained before transplant. This clonotype originated in a human donor who was the organ donor for an intestinal transplant.

DNA of the CDR3: TGTGCCAGCAGTGAGATTTGGCAGGGTAGCCCAGGAGGCGGCTACACCTTC. Translation: CASSEIWQGSPGGGYTF. J is TRBJ1-2 and V is TRBV2; the D gene is possibly TRBD1 (5 bases). Germline V gene lookup returns CDR1 SNHLY and CDR2 FYNNEI. V was clipped by 3 bases and J by 8 bases, with 25 bases between them. The CDR3 sequence is 17 residues long.